This is a list of T cell receptor beta chains from one sample in a study of response to subunit inactivated influenza vaccine. Using its own MiXCR run on the RT-PCR reads, TCRdb lists one record per CDR3 protein. The table lists around 480,000 distinct CDR3 sequences, 9.5% to 13% of them singletons. The input for sequencing was PBMCs from blood, taken more than 35 days after vaccination. These receptors all stem from a man aged 45-65 years who received an inactivated influenza vaccine. Each CDR3 is given with its conserved first and last residue. D genes are given only for firm matches. Clone size is shown for a subset of rows, as once, few, many or a class of expanded clone.

V,size,J,D,DNA,CDR3
TRBV20-1,few,TRBJ2-3,.,TGCAGTGCTAGTGGTCTCGGAGATACGCAGTATTTT,CSASGLGDTQYF
TRBV5-1,many,TRBJ2-1,TRBD2,TGCGCCAGCAGGAGGATAAGCGGGGCCGCCAGGCAGTTCTTC,CASRRISGAARQFF
TRBV11-1,.,TRBJ2-1,TRBD2,TGTGCCAGCAGCAGCGGGGCCCTCCAGGTCTATGAGCAGTTCTTC,CASSSGALQVYEQFF
TRBV7-9,few,TRBJ2-7,.,TGTGCCAGCAGCCGATTCGGCGGGTACGAGCAGTACTTC,CASSRFGGYEQYF
TRBV7-6,many,TRBJ2-3,TRBD2,TGTGCCAGCAGCTTAGCGGCGGGAGCTAGCACAGATACGCAGTATTTT,CASSLAAGASTDTQYF
TRBV28,few,TRBJ2-2,.,TGTGCCAGCAGCATCCTTGACACCTCGAACACCGGGGAGCTGTTTTTT,CASSILDTSNTGELFF
TRBV6-2/TRBV6-3,.,TRBJ2-1,TRBD1,TGTGCCAGCGGGGGACAGGTGTACAATGAGCAGTTCTTC,CASGGQVYNEQFF
TRBV2,.,TRBJ2-4,.,TGTGCCAGCAGTGATGGCAGGGCGGCCAAAAACATTCAGTACTTC,CASSDGRAAKNIQYF
TRBV28,.,TRBJ2-7,.,TGTGCCACACGGAATCCCTACGAGCAGTACTTC,CATRNPYEQYF
TRBV12-3/TRBV12-4,.,TRBJ2-2,TRBD1,TGTGCCAGCAGTTTACAGGGGGCCAGCACCGGGGAGCTGTTTTTT,CASSLQGASTGELFF
TRBV7-3,.,TRBJ1-1,.,TGTGCCAGCAGCTTACAGGGGAAATCAACTGAAGCTTTCTTT,CASSLQGKSTEAFF
TRBV20-1,.,TRBJ1-5,.,TGCAGTGCCCCGGACCTCAGGGGCGGACAGCCCCAGCATTTT,CSAPDLRGGQPQHF
TRBV10-3,.,TRBJ1-1,TRBD1,TGTGCCACGGGGACAGGGGGTACCATGGGCCTCACTGAAGCTTTCTTT,CATGTGGTMGLTEAFF
TRBV25-1,few,TRBJ1-6,.,TGTGCCAGCAGTGTTTCAGGGGTTGATTCACCCCTCCACTTT,CASSVSGVDSPLHF
TRBV13,.,TRBJ1-2,.,TGTGCCAGCAGCTTAGCAGGGCAAGACTATGGCTACACCTTC,CASSLAGQDYGYTF
TRBV20-1,.,TRBJ2-3,TRBD1,TGCAGTGCTAGCCGACAGGGAAGCACAGATACGCAGTATTTT,CSASRQGSTDTQYF
TRBV3-1,few,TRBJ2-2,.,TGTGCCAGCAGCAAGCCCACCGGGGAGCTGTTTTTT,CASSKPTGELFF
TRBV20-1,few,TRBJ2-1,TRBD2,TGCAGTGCTAGACCCGGGACTAGCGGGGGGTTTAATGAGCAGTTCTTC,CSARPGTSGGFNEQFF
TRBV12-3/TRBV12-4,.,TRBJ1-1,.,TGTGCCAGCACCCAGGGAGCTGAGAACACTGAAGCTTTCTTT,CASTQGAENTEAFF
TRBV7-2,.,TRBJ1-4,.,TGTGCCAGCAGCTTATCCGGGACAAGTGAAAAACTGTTTTTT,CASSLSGTSEKLFF
TRBV4-3,many,TRBJ1-2,.,TGCGCCAGCAGCCAAGACAAAACGACGCCGAGGGGCTACACCTTC,CASSQDKTTPRGYTF
TRBV15,.,TRBJ2-3,.,TGTGCCACCAGGAGAGCGGTACCAGATACGCAGTATTTT,CATRRAVPDTQYF
TRBV5-1,.,TRBJ2-1,TRBD2,TGCGCCAGCAGCTCGGGTAGCGGGGTTTACAATGAGCAGTTCTTC,CASSSGSGVYNEQFF
TRBV10-2,.,TRBJ2-3,TRBD1,TGCGCCAGCAGCGCCATGCCGGGACAGGGGAGCACAGATACGCAGTATTTT,CASSAMPGQGSTDTQYF
TRBV12-3/TRBV12-4,few,TRBJ2-3,.,TGTGCCAGCAGCCCAAGTCGTCAGGGACCTACAGATACGCAGTATTTT,CASSPSRQGPTDTQYF
TRBV4-3,.,TRBJ2-2,.,TGCGCCAGCAGCCTAGCCCGAGGCGGGGAGCTGTTTTTT,CASSLARGGELFF
TRBV20-1,.,TRBJ2-5,.,TGCAGTGCTCCCCCCGGGGGAACTGAGACCCAGTACTTC,CSAPPGGTETQYF
TRBV3-1,few,TRBJ2-1,TRBD2,TGTGCCAGCAGCCAAGAGCCCGGACTAGCGGGATTCCAAAGCTCCTACAATGAGCAGTTCTTC,CASSQEPGLAGFQSSYNEQFF
TRBV10-3,.,TRBJ2-2,TRBD1,TGTGCCATCAGCGACGGGACAGCGAACACCGGGGAGCTGTTTTTT,CAISDGTANTGELFF
TRBV11-2,.,TRBJ2-5,.,TGTGCCAGCAGGCCCCCCGGGGGACGACAAGAGACCCAGTACTTC,CASRPPGGRQETQYF
TRBV15,.,TRBJ2-1,.,TGTGCCACCAGCAGAGATTTGGGGACTGCCTCGTTCTTC,CATSRDLGTASFF
TRBV12-3/TRBV12-4,few,TRBJ1-5,.,TGTGCCAGCAGTTTGTCCGGGACAAATAGCAATCAGCCCCAGCATTTT,CASSLSGTNSNQPQHF
TRBV5-1,.,TRBJ2-5,TRBD1,TGCGCCAGCATGTTGGGACAGGGGCTATCACAAGAGACCCAGTACTTC,CASMLGQGLSQETQYF
TRBV6-1,.,TRBJ1-5,.,TGTGCCAGCAGGCCAGGCAATCAGCCCCAGCATTTT,CASRPGNQPQHF
TRBV10-3,many,TRBJ2-7,.,TGTGCCATCAGCAGTGCGCAGGATCGTACGGGGGAGCAGTACTTC,CAISSAQDRTGEQYF
TRBV5-6,few,TRBJ1-1,TRBD1,TGTGCCAGCAGCTTGCAGGGGGCAACTGAAGCTTTCTTT,CASSLQGATEAFF
TRBV4-2,many,TRBJ2-3,TRBD2,TGTGCCAGCAGCCAAATACTAGCGGGAGAATATACGCAGTATTTT,CASSQILAGEYTQYF
TRBV20-1,many,TRBJ2-7,TRBD2,TGCAGTGCTACGGCTAGCGGAGCTGGGGAGCAGTACTTC,CSATASGAGEQYF
TRBV4-2,many,TRBJ2-1,TRBD2,TGTGCCAGCAGCCAGGGACTAGCCGAGTATGAGCAGTTCTTC,CASSQGLAEYEQFF
TRBV6-2/TRBV6-3,few,TRBJ1-5,TRBD1,TGTGCCATTGGAGGAGGGGGCTATCAGCCCCAGCATTTT,CAIGGGGYQPQHF
TRBV7-2,many,TRBJ2-7,.,TGTGCCAGCAGCTTCAATTACGAGCAGTACTTC,CASSFNYEQYF
TRBV9,.,TRBJ2-3,.,TGTGCCAGCAGCGAGACAGGTGCTACGCAGTATTTT,CASSETGATQYF
TRBV15,few,TRBJ2-6,.,TGTGCCACCAGCAGGTCGGTTGCCCGCTCTGGGGCCAACGTCCTGACTTTC,CATSRSVARSGANVLTF
TRBV5-1,many,TRBJ2-5,.,TGCGCCAGCAGCTTGATCTACCAAGAGACCCAGTACTTC,CASSLIYQETQYF
TRBV3-1,few,TRBJ1-6,.,TGTGCCAGCAGCCAAGGTGTCCGGGGGAGATCACCCCTCCACTTT,CASSQGVRGRSPLHF
TRBV28,.,TRBJ2-3,.,TGTGCCAGCAGTTTCATTCCAGGAGGGGTTGGTACAGATACGCAGTATTTT,CASSFIPGGVGTDTQYF
TRBV5-5,many,TRBJ2-3,.,TGTGCCAGCAGCTTGGACGTCGGAGATACGCAGTATTTT,CASSLDVGDTQYF
TRBV11-2,few,TRBJ2-1,TRBD1,TGTGCCAGCAGATCCAACAGGGGGACGGTTGAGCAGTTCTTC,CASRSNRGTVEQFF
TRBV28,few,TRBJ2-3,TRBD1,TGTGCCAGCAGCCCAAGCGGGACAGGGACCACAGATACGCAGTATTTT,CASSPSGTGTTDTQYF
TRBV9,.,TRBJ2-5,.,TGTGCCAGCAGCGTAGCTCTGGGTGCCCAAGAGACCCAGTACTTC,CASSVALGAQETQYF
TRBV7-6,few,TRBJ1-2,TRBD1,TGTGCCAGCAGCCCCAAGAGGACAGGGGCCCCTTCCGGCTACACCTTC,CASSPKRTGAPSGYTF
TRBV5-1,many,TRBJ2-2,.,TGCGCCAGCAGCTTGAACGCCAGAACGAACACCGGGGAGCTGTTTTTT,CASSLNARTNTGELFF